This T cell receptor beta chain was retrieved from a study of T cell responses to AZD1222 COVID-19 vaccine. A note on this clone: Its specificity is not known.

Study-wide points: Targets within unmutated variant regions were reportedly found for nearly half of spike-specific TCRs.

Germline V gene lookup returns CDR1 MDHEN and CDR2 SYDVKM. This CDR3 region has 16 residues. With 5 bases removed from V and 1 base from J, the gap between germline ends came to 18 bases. Assay used: immunoSEQ multiplex PCR; TCRdb lists only in-frame clones, some missing. Among about 99,000 clones listed, roughly 92% were seen once. The source was peripheral blood, collected 28 days after the second AZD1222 dose. The origin of this receptor is an adult who received the AZD1222 COVID-19 vaccine. The V gene is TRBV28, the J gene TRBJ2-7, with D uncertain. CDR3 protein: CASSPAGASGSYEQYF. In DNA, the CDR3 is TGTGCCAGCAGTCCAGCCGGCGCTAGTGGATCCTACGAGCAGTACTTC.